This T cell receptor beta chain was recovered during a study of identifying expanded T cells in peripheral blood. The length of the CDR3 is 16 residues. Germline V gene lookup returns CDR1 MNHNS and CDR2 SASEGT. Trimming removed 1 base at V and 4 bases at J, with 11 bases between. Collection occurred without any documented infections or immune events in donors. The method was immunoSEQ multiplex PCR; TCRdb's version includes in-frame clones alone and lacks a portion of them. The sample records about 100,000 clones, around nine tenths being singletons. The chain employs TRBV6-1 and TRBJ1-6; TRBD1 might be the D (6 bases). The clonotype was recovered from a person between 18 and 75 years old in good health. The sample taken for sequencing was blood. DNA for the CDR3: TGTGCCAGCAGTGAAGACGGGCAGGGGTATAATTCACCCCTCCACTTT. Protein: CASSEDGQGYNSPLHF.